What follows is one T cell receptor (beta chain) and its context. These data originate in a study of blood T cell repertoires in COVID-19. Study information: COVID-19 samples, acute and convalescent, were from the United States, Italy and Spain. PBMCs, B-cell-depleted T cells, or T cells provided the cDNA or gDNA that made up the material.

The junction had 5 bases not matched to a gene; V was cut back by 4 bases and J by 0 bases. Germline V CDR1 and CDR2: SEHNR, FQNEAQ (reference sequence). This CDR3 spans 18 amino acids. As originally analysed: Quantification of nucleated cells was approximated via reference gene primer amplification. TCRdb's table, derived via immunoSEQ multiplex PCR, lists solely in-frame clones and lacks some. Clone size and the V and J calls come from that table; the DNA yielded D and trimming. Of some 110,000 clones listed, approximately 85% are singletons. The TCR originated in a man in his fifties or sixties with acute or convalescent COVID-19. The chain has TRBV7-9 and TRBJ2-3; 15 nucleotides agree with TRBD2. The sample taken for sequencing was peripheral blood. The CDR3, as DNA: TGTGCCAGCAGCTCAGGACTAGCGGGAGGGATAAGCACAGATACGCAGTATTTT. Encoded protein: CASSSGLAGGISTDTQYF.